These T cell receptor beta chains were read from a single sample in a study of blood T cell repertoires in COVID-19. Assay used: immunoSEQ multiplex PCR; TCRdb lists only in-frame clones, some missing. Of 200,000 to 250,000 clones listed, approximately 80% are singletons. Sequencing was done on a sample of peripheral blood. These receptors were collected from a woman older than 75 with COVID-19, enrolled during active disease. Each CDR3 is given with its conserved first and last residue.

v_call	j_call	cdr3_aa
TRBV6-6	TRBJ1-2	CASRPNRGRDYGYTF
TRBV7-8	TRBJ2-1	CASSLEPGYNEQFF
TRBV5-6	TRBJ2-5	CASSPAKVGFQETQYF
TRBV28	TRBJ2-2	CASSPVSSANTGELFF
TRBV7-3	TRBJ2-3	CASSFKAGDGTDTQYF
TRBV5-1	TRBJ1-2	CASSAAGTPSLGGYTF
TRBV28	TRBJ1-4	CASSKPQVEEKLFF
TRBV6-2/TRBV6-3	TRBJ2-7	CASSLSSYEQYF
TRBV5-1	TRBJ1-5	CASSLDPSINQPQHF
TRBV7-6	TRBJ2-1	CASSSLAVEQFF
TRBV5-4	TRBJ2-3	CASRRSMDRESTDTQYF
TRBV9	TRBJ1-1	CASGRTGNTEAFF
TRBV7-9	TRBJ2-1	CASSPTRGQNNEQFF
TRBV24-1	TRBJ1-2	CATSEWTGGGYTF
TRBV5-1	TRBJ2-6	CASSLDRAGANVLTF
TRBV28	TRBJ2-7	CASTRLAGVYEQYF
TRBV5-6	TRBJ1-2	CASSFGSPSYGYTF
TRBV2	TRBJ1-5	CASSEGTGATPQHF
TRBV2	TRBJ2-7	CASSTVLYEQYF
TRBV19	TRBJ2-4	CASSRWSGAKNIQYF
TRBV28	TRBJ2-7	CASSYGGYEQYF
TRBV5-4	TRBJ1-4	CASSPGTGGELNEKLFF
TRBV18	TRBJ1-5	CASSPGTPDSNQPQHF
TRBV27	TRBJ1-1	CASRWGGATEAFF
TRBV6-5	TRBJ2-7	CASSPPYYEQYF
TRBV18	TRBJ2-1	CASSPRSVGYNEQFF
TRBV7-2	TRBJ1-1	CASSSRGRLGTEAFF
TRBV5-1	TRBJ2-5	CASGPGQDQETQYF
TRBV5-4	TRBJ2-7	CASSLDTAHEQYF
TRBV18	TRBJ1-6	CASSPQGWGNSPLHF
TRBV27	TRBJ2-1	CASSLWASGLYNEQFF
TRBV7-3	TRBJ2-1	CASSLRQGANEQFF
TRBV6-4	TRBJ1-5	CASREGQGQPQHF
TRBV27	TRBJ2-3	CASSLSKGGGRADTQYF
TRBV5-8	TRBJ1-6	CASSWGPPWNSPLHF
TRBV12-5	TRBJ1-3	CVAGVSGNTIYF
TRBV9	TRBJ2-1	CASSQNWASEQFF